This is a list of T cell receptor beta chains from one sample in a study of OX40 agonist ivuxolimab in advanced cancers. Generated by immunoSEQ multiplex PCR, the TCRdb table keeps only in-frame clones and is missing some. The profile shows fewer than 65,000 clones, around nine tenths of them singletons. The sequences come from CD4+ or CD8+ T cells sorted from blood, collected in a trial of the OX40 agonist ivuxolimab. These TCRs come from an adult with an advanced solid tumor such as melanoma, head and neck, liver or kidney cancer. Each CDR3 is given without its conserved first and last residue. The order of the fields is V gene, clone size, CDR3 protein. A row's size may be missing; if present it is once, few, many or a size class.

v_call: TRBV7-8
clone_size: once
cdr3_aa: ATLTLGGGGYT

v_call: TRBV10-3
clone_size: -
cdr3_aa: AISQTGPSSYNEQF

v_call: TRBV19
clone_size: once
cdr3_aa: ASSGRLAGVSYTDTQY

v_call: TRBV30
clone_size: -
cdr3_aa: AWSVQWGSSQPQH

v_call: TRBV9
clone_size: -
cdr3_aa: ASSVLLGRQGPPYEQY

v_call: TRBV6-1
clone_size: -
cdr3_aa: ASSSWTETNEKLF

v_call: TRBV2
clone_size: -
cdr3_aa: ASSKLAVQETQY

v_call: TRBV27
clone_size: -
cdr3_aa: ASSTRRLAGGPTDTQY

v_call: TRBV10-1
clone_size: -
cdr3_aa: ASSELKTGFTDTQY

v_call: TRBV5-1
clone_size: -
cdr3_aa: ASSLRQAGDTGELF

v_call: TRBV4-3
clone_size: -
cdr3_aa: ASSQRGAGEDTQY

v_call: TRBV6-5
clone_size: -
cdr3_aa: ASTPGGGLSPLH

v_call: TRBV4-3
clone_size: -
cdr3_aa: ASSQEKVTGQANQPQH

v_call: TRBV10-3
clone_size: -
cdr3_aa: AIRKSGLRANYGYT

v_call: TRBV6-1
clone_size: few
cdr3_aa: ASSDSYQETQY

v_call: TRBV5-5
clone_size: -
cdr3_aa: ASGLEDNSPLH

v_call: TRBV18
clone_size: -
cdr3_aa: ASSPQGPNTEAF

v_call: TRBV18
clone_size: -
cdr3_aa: ASSPPLAGGLYEQY

v_call: TRBV5-1
clone_size: -
cdr3_aa: ASSLGGQRETQY

v_call: TRBV30
clone_size: few
cdr3_aa: AWSTPRGYT

v_call: TRBV13
clone_size: once
cdr3_aa: ASSFLLAGGLEDTDTQY

v_call: TRBV11-2
clone_size: few
cdr3_aa: ASSLDNGGGDTQY

v_call: TRBV5-1
clone_size: -
cdr3_aa: ASSLNPGNTEAF

v_call: TRBV7-8
clone_size: -
cdr3_aa: ASSLGFRDKNTGELF

v_call: TRBV7-6
clone_size: -
cdr3_aa: ASSLRLAGAAGELF

v_call: TRBV14
clone_size: -
cdr3_aa: ASSQWGSSYNEQF

v_call: TRBV7-9
clone_size: -
cdr3_aa: ASSLGSKTEAF

v_call: TRBV7-2
clone_size: -
cdr3_aa: ASSLGGQGGYT

v_call: TRBV10-1
clone_size: -
cdr3_aa: ASSPTAGTGSNYGYT

v_call: TRBV5-4
clone_size: -
cdr3_aa: ASSSGGQGLNNSPLH

v_call: TRBV10-2
clone_size: -
cdr3_aa: AAVSFNLDTQY

v_call: TRBV5-5
clone_size: -
cdr3_aa: ASSLAGQGTTSTDTQY

v_call: TRBV13
clone_size: -
cdr3_aa: ASSFPGSGNEKLF

v_call: TRBV2
clone_size: -
cdr3_aa: ASTSLVTGYGYT

v_call: TRBV29-1
clone_size: -
cdr3_aa: SGLQEKLF

v_call: TRBV27
clone_size: -
cdr3_aa: ASSLSDSTTQY

v_call: TRBV5-4
clone_size: -
cdr3_aa: ASSLGLDRRNYGYT

v_call: TRBV25-1
clone_size: -
cdr3_aa: ASSGTGYNQPQH

v_call: TRBV27
clone_size: -
cdr3_aa: ASSLVRGDTQY

v_call: TRBV5-5
clone_size: -
cdr3_aa: ASSNPGGVGNQPQH

v_call: TRBV5-4
clone_size: -
cdr3_aa: ASSLGGGSTDTQY

v_call: TRBV5-6
clone_size: -
cdr3_aa: ASRPTGGTEAF

v_call: TRBV5-4
clone_size: -
cdr3_aa: ASSEVGWAVGETQY

v_call: TRBV11-3
clone_size: -
cdr3_aa: ASSRDSQNIQY

v_call: TRBV7-8
clone_size: -
cdr3_aa: ASSLAGQMNTEAF

v_call: TRBV29-1
clone_size: -
cdr3_aa: SVVDSSFGNTIY

v_call: TRBV9
clone_size: -
cdr3_aa: ASSVARGVYGYT

v_call: TRBV5-4
clone_size: once
cdr3_aa: ASSLERGQQY

v_call: TRBV7-9
clone_size: -
cdr3_aa: ASSLLARKVNQPQH

v_call: TRBV5-4
clone_size: -
cdr3_aa: ANVGQGVLCTEAF

v_call: TRBV5-8
clone_size: -
cdr3_aa: ASSFMTQY

v_call: TRBV5-8
clone_size: -
cdr3_aa: ASSLGGQMNTEAF

v_call: TRBV6-5
clone_size: once
cdr3_aa: ASSRPGQGGTEAF

v_call: TRBV29-1
clone_size: -
cdr3_aa: SVVTGPDTGELF

v_call: TRBV27
clone_size: -
cdr3_aa: ASSFGTAMNTEAF

v_call: TRBV18
clone_size: -
cdr3_aa: ASSAGTGATNEKLF

v_call: TRBV4-1
clone_size: -
cdr3_aa: ASSLNNQGPQETQY

v_call: TRBV11-2
clone_size: -
cdr3_aa: ASSLRPVLNTEAF